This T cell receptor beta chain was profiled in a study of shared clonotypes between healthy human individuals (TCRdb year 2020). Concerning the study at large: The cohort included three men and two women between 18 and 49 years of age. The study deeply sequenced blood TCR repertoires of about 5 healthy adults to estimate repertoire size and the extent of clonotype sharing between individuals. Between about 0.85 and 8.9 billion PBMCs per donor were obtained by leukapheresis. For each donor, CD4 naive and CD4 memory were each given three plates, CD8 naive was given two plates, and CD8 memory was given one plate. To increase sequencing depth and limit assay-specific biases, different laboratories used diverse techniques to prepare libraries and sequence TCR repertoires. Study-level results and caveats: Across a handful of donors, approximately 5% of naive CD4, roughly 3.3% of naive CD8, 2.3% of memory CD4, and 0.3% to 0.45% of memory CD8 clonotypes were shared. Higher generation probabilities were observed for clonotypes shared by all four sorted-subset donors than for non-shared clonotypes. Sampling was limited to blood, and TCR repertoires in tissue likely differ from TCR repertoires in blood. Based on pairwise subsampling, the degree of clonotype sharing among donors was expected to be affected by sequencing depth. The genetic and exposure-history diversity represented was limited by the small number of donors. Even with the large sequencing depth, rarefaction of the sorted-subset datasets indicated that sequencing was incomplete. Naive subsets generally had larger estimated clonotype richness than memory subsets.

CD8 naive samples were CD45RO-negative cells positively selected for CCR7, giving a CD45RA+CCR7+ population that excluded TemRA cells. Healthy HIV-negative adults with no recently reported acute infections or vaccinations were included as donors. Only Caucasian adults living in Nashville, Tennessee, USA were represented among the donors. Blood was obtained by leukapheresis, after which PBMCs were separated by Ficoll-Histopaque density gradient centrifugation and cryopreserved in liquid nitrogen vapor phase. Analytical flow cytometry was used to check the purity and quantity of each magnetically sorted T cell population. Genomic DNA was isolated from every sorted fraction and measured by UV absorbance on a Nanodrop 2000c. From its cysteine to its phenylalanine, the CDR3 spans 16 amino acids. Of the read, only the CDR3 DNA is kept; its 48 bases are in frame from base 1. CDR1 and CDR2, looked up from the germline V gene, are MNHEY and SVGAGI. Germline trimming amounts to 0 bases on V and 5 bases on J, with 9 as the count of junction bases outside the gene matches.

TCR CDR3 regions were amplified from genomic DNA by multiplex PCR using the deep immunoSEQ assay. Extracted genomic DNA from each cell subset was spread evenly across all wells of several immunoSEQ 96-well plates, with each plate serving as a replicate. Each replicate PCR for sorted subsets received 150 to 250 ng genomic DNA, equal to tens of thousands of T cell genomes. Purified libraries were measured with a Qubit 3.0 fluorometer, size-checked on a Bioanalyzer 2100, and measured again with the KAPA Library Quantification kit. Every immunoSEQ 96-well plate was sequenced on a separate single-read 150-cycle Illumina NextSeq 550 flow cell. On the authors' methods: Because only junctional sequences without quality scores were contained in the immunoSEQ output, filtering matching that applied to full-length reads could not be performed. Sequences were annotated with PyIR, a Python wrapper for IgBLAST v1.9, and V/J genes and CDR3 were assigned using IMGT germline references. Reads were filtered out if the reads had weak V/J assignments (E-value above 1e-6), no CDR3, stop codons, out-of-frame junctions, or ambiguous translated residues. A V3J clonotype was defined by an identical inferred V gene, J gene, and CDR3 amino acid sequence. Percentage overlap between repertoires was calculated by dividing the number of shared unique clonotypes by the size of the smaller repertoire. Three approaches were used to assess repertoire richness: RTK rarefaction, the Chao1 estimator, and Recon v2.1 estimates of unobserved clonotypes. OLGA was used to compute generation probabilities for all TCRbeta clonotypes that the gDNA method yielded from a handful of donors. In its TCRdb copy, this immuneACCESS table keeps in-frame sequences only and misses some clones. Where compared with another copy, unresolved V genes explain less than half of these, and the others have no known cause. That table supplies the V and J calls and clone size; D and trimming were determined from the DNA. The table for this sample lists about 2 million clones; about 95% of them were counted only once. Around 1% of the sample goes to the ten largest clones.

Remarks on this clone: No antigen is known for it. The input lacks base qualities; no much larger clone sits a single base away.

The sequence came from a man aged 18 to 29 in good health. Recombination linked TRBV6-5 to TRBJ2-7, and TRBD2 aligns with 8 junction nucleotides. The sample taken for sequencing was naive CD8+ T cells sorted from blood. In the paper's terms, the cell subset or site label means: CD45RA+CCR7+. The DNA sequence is TGTGCCAGCAGTTACTCGCGGGGGGCCGGGGAAAACGAGCAGTACTTC. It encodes CASSYSRGAGENEQYF.